The T cell receptor beta chain described here comes from a study of blood T cell repertoires in COVID-19. The method was immunoSEQ multiplex PCR; TCRdb's version includes in-frame clones alone and lacks a portion of them. The top ten clones hold about 6% of a sample with nearly 250,000 clones, about 84% of them seen once. This CDR3 comprises 16 residues. From germline, CDR1 is SGHRS and CDR2 YFSETQ. V lost 4 bases and J lost 2, with 18 bases in between. The sequence was obtained from a woman older than 75 with COVID-19, enrolled during active disease. The sequenced material came from peripheral blood. The V and J genes are TRBV5-1 and TRBJ1-2, with D tentatively TRBD1 (6 bases). The CDR3 here is CASSRGDTQGNYGYTF. The CDR3 DNA follows: TGCGCCAGCAGCAGAGGGGACACACAGGGAAACTATGGCTACACCTTC.